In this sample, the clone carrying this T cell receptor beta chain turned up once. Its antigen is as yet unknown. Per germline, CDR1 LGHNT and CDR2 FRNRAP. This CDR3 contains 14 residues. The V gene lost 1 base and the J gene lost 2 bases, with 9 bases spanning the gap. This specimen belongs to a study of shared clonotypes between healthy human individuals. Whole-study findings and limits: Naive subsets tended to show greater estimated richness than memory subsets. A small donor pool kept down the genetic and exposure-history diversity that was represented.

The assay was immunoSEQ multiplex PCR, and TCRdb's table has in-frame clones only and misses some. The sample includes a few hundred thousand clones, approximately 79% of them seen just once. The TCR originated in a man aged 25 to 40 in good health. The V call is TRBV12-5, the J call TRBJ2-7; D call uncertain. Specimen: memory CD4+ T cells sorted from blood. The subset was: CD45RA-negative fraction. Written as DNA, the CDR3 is TGTGCTAGTGGTTTGGGGGGAATACCCTACGAGCAGTACTTC. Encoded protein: CASGLGGIPYEQYF. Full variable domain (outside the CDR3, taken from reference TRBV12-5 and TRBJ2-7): DARVTQTPRHKVTEMGQEVTMRCQPILGHNTVFWYRQTMMQGLELLAYFRNRAPLDDSGMPKDRFSAEMPDATLATLKIQPSEPRDSAVYFCASGLGGIPYEQYFGPGTRLTVT.